This T cell receptor (beta chain) was obtained from a study of shared clonotypes between healthy human individuals. Germline V gene sequence: CDR1 LNHNV, CDR2 YYDKDF (reference sequence). V was shortened by 0 bases and J by 0 bases, with 11 bases between the two germline ends. This CDR3 contains 16 residues. Clones were read by immunoSEQ multiplex PCR, and TCRdb kept only the in-frame ones, dropping some. The table includes some 1,100,000 clones, roughly 74% detected once. The table lists this clone with a few counts. This receptor was identified in a man younger than 30 in good health. Some clones in this sample may be carry-over from other donors' samples. The chain has TRBV15 and TRBJ1-2; D is perhaps TRBD1 (6 bases). The sample taken for sequencing was memory CD4+ T cells from PBMCs. Documented subset: CD45RA-negative fraction. This CDR3 reads CATSRDGGYTNYGYTF. CDR3 bases: TGTGCCACCAGCAGAGATGGGGGCTACACTAACTATGGCTACACCTTC.